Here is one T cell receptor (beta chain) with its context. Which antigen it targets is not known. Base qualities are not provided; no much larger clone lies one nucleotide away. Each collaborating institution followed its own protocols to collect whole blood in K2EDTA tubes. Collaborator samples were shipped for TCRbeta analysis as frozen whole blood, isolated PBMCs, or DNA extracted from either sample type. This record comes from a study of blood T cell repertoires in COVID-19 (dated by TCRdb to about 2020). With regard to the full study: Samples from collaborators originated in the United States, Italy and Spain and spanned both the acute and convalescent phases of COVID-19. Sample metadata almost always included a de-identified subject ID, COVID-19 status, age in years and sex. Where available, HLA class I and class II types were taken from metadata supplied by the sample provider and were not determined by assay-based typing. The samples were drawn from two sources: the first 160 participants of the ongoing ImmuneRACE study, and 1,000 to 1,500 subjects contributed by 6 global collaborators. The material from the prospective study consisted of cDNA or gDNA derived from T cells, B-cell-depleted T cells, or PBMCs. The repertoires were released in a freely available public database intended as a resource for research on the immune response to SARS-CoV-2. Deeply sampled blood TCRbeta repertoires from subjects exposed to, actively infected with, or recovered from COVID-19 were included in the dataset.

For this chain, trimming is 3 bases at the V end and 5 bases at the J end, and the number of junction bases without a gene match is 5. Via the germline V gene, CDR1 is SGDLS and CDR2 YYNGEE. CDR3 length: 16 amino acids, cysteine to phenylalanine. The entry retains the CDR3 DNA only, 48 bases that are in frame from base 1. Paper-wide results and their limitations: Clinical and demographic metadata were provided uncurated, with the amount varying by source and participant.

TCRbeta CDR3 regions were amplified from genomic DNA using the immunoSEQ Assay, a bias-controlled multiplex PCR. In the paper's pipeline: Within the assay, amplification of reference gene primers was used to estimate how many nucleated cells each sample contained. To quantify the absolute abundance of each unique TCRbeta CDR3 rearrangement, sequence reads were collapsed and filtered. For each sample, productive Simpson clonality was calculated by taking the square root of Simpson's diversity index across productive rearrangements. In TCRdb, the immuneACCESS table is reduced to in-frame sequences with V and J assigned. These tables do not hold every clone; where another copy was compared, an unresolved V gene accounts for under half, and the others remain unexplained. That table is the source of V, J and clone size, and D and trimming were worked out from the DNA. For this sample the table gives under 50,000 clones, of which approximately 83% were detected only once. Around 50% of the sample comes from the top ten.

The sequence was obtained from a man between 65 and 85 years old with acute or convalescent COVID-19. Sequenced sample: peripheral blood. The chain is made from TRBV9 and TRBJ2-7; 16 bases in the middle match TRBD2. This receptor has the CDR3 CASSAGTSGGAHEQYF. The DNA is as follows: TGTGCCAGCAGCGCGGGGACTAGCGGGGGGGCTCACGAGCAGTACTTC.